A single sample is the source of the 23 T cell receptor beta chains below, sequenced in a study of blood T cell repertoires in COVID-19. Assay: immunoSEQ multiplex PCR; the TCRdb copy retains only in-frame clones and omits some. This table has 85,000 to 130,000 clones, about 91% appearing once. The sample comprised peripheral blood. These receptors all stem from a human donor in a cohort sampled during active COVID-19.

The genes are TRBV6-2 or TRBV6-3 and TRBJ2-7, with D possibly matching TRBD1 (6 bases). Trimming cost V 4 bases and J 3 bases, with 10 bases left between them. CDR1 is MNHEY and CDR2 is SVGEGT in the germline V gene. This CDR3 contains 13 residues. The chain's CDR3 is CASSFQTGYEQYF. Written as DNA, the CDR3 is TGTGCCAGCAGTTTTCAGACAGGCTACGAGCAGTACTTC.

This CDR3 is CASSGQGAGANVLTF. The CDR3 DNA follows: TGTGCCAGCAGTGGACAGGGGGCTGGGGCCAACGTCCTGACTTTC. V usage is TRBV25-1 and J usage is TRBJ2-6; 9 bases fit TRBD1. Looked up from germline, CDR1 is MGHDK and CDR2 is SYGVNS. V was pared by 4 bases and J by 2 bases, with 0 bases of the junction left unmatched. This CDR3 has 15 residues. Combining the CDR3 with reference TRBV25-1 and TRBJ2-6 gives the whole variable domain EADIYQTPRYLVIGTGKKITLECSQTMGHDKMYWYQQDPGMELHLIHYSYGVNSTEKGDLSSESTVSRIRTEHFPLTLESARPSHTSQYLCASSGQGAGANVLTFGAGSRLTVL.

The chain links TRBV7-2 to TRBJ1-1; no reliable D call. CDR1 SGHTA and CDR2 FQGNSA come from the germline V gene. With 5 bases removed from V and 5 bases from J, the gap between germline ends came to 9 bases. The CDR3 loop spans 12 amino acids. The CDR3 nucleotides are TGTGCCAGCAGCACCCACGGGACTGAAGCTTTCTTT. Its protein product is CASSTHGTEAFF. Drawing the rest from reference TRBV7-2 and TRBJ1-1, the complete variable domain is GAGVSQSPSNKVTEKGKDVELRCDPISGHTALYWYRQSLGQGLEFLIYFQGNSAPDKSGLPSDRFSAERTGGSVSTLTIQRTQQEDSAVYLCASSTHGTEAFFGQGTRLTVV.

The chain employs TRBV2 and TRBJ2-1; 9 bases are shared with TRBD2. This CDR3 has 14 residues. Per the germline V gene, CDR1 is SNHLY and CDR2 is FYNNEI. With 5 bases clipped from V and 4 bases from J, the junction kept 3 bases outside the gene matches. CDR3 sequence (DNA): TGTGCCAGCAGTTGGCTAGCGGGATACAATGAGCAGTTCTTC. Translating it yields CASSWLAGYNEQFF.

The chain couples TRBV6-5 to TRBJ1-2, with TRBD1 identical over 7 bases. The junction had 11 bases not matched to a gene; V was cut back by 6 bases and J by 4 bases. The CDR3 covers 15 residues. Per the germline V gene, CDR1 is MNHEY and CDR2 is SVGAGI. The DNA of the CDR3 is TGTGCCAGCAGCGAGCCGGGACAGAGCCTCTATGGCTACACCTTC. As protein: CASSEPGQSLYGYTF.

The count of this clone is one. The J gene is TRBJ2-1, the V gene TRBV15, with a weak D call TRBD2 (6 bases). There are 17 residues in the CDR3. The germline V and J ends were trimmed by 2 bases and 4 bases, with 18 bases remaining between them. Germline V gene data show CDR1 as LNHNV and CDR2 as YYDKDF (reference sequence). The CDR3 region has the DNA TGTGCCACCAGCAGAACCACGCCGGGACTTAGATACAATGAGCAGTTCTTC. Its translation: CATSRTTPGLRYNEQFF.

The chain employs TRBV24-1 and TRBJ2-4; TRBD2 might be the D (5 bases). This CDR3 has 15 amino acids. The germline V gene has CDR1 KGHDR and CDR2 SFDVKD. V was clipped by 4 bases and J by 0 bases, with 9 bases between them. CDR3 amino acids: CATSDPREAKNIQYF. CDR3 in DNA: TGTGCCACCAGTGACCCGAGGGAAGCCAAAAACATTCAGTACTTC.

V is TRBV6-2 or TRBV6-3 and J is TRBJ2-7, with 11 bases aligning to TRBD1. There are 15 residues in the CDR3. The V and J ends lost 2 bases and 3 bases, in that order; junction bases with no gene match: 3. CDR1 and CDR2 from the germline V gene are MNHEY and SVGEGT. The CDR3, as DNA: TGTGCCAGCAGTTACCCCGGGACAGGGGGCTACGAGCAGTACTTC. Translated, it gives CASSYPGTGGYEQYF.

This chain links TRBV5-4 with TRBJ1-2, with D tentatively TRBD1 (5 bases). The V and J ends lost 0 bases and 6 bases respectively, with 15 bases between them. CDR3 length: 15 amino acids. Looked up from germline, CDR1 is SGHNT and CDR2 is YYREEE (reference sequence). This CDR3 is CASSLARGWLHGYTF. CDR3 DNA sequence: TGTGCCAGCAGCTTGGCAAGGGGTTGGTTGCATGGCTACACCTTC. The full variable domain, its missing parts supplied by reference TRBV5-4 and TRBJ1-2, is ETGVTQSPTHLIKTRGQQVTLRCSSQSGHNTVSWYQQALGQGPQFIFQYYREEENGRGNFPPRFSGLQFPNYSSELNVNALELDDSALYLCASSLARGWLHGYTFGSGTRLTVV.

J is TRBJ2-3 and V is TRBV27, with a tentative D call TRBD2 (5 bases). The V end was cut by 1 base, the J end by 6 bases, with 14 bases between. Germline assignment: CDR1 MNHEY and CDR2 SMNVEV (reference sequence). The CDR3 consists of 15 residues. This CDR3 reads CASSLLGTSGDTQYF. CDR3 in DNA: TGTGCCAGCAGTTTATTAGGAACTAGTGGGGATACGCAGTATTTT.

This clone was recorded a few times. The chain has TRBV18 and TRBJ1-5; D gene unclear. V was cut by 3 bases and J by 3 bases, with 12 bases left in between. Germline assignment: CDR1 KGHSH and CDR2 LQKENI. The length of the CDR3 is 15 residues. The DNA for the CDR3 is TGTGCCAGCTCACCTATGCCGAGGGCCAATCAGCCCCAGCATTTT. Translation: CASSPMPRANQPQHF.

This clone is a singleton in its sample. The chain carries TRBV9 and TRBJ2-5; the D gene is possibly TRBD2 (5 bases). This CDR3 is built from 13 residues. The V end was cut by 4 bases, the J end by 4 bases, with 11 bases between. Germline V lookup: CDR1 SGDLS, CDR2 YYNGEE. The CDR3 DNA reads as TGTGCCAGCAGCCCTCAAGCGGCAGAGACCCAGTACTTC. Translated, it gives CASSPQAAETQYF. The full variable domain, rest sourced from reference TRBV9 and TRBJ2-5, is DSGVTQTPKHLITATGQRVTLRCSPRSGDLSVYWYQQSLDQGLQFLIQYYNGEERAKGNILERFSAQQFPDLHSELNLSSLELGDSALYFCASSPQAAETQYFGPGTRLLVL.

This clone was detected once. The chain recombines TRBV27 with TRBJ2-1, with TRBD2 identical over 9 bases. This CDR3 region has 18 residues. V was clipped by 4 bases and J by 9 bases; unmatched bases: 19. Germline assignment: CDR1 MNHEY and CDR2 SMNVEV (reference sequence). The CDR3 nucleotides are TGTGCCAGCAGTTGGGGGTACGCGGTAGCGGGAGATGATAGTGAGCAGTTCTTC. Residues: CASSWGYAVAGDDSEQFF.

The genes are TRBV6-2 or TRBV6-3 and TRBJ1-5; 7 bases are shared with TRBD1. Trimming removed 6 bases from V and 9 bases from J; junction bases left unmatched: 8. CDR1 is MNHEY, CDR2 SVGEGT, per germline. The CDR3 spans 13 residues. CDR3 DNA sequence: TGTGCCAGCAGCCAAACGACAGGGTTGCCCCAGCATTTT. It is translated as CASSQTTGLPQHF.

This chain connects TRBV6-5 to TRBJ2-1; TRBD2 matches 9 bases. The CDR3 contains 14 residues. Germline assignment: CDR1 MNHEY and CDR2 SVGAGI. Unmatched junction bases numbered 11, after V lost 7 bases and J lost 10 bases. CDR3 loop: CASKNSGRKIEQFF. DNA of the CDR3: TGTGCCAGCAAGAATAGCGGGAGAAAAATAGAGCAGTTCTTC.

V and J are TRBV10-2 and TRBJ2-7; no definite D call. CDR3 length equals 17 residues. Germline V lookup: CDR1 WSHSY, CDR2 SAAADI. V gave up 0 bases and J gave up 1 base, with 16 bases separating them. CDR3 residues: CASSESWSRSLSYEQYF. The DNA of the CDR3 is TGCGCCAGCAGTGAGTCTTGGAGTCGAAGCCTGTCCTACGAGCAGTACTTC.

The chain recombines TRBV6-2 or TRBV6-3 with TRBJ2-1; 7 bases match TRBD2. This CDR3 comprises 16 residues. V lost 1 base to trimming and J lost 0 bases; unmatched junction nucleotides: 3. Germline loops: CDR1 MNHEY, CDR2 SVGEGT. CDR3 loop: CASSYWRGSSYNEQFF. The CDR3 DNA reads as TGTGCCAGCAGTTACTGGCGGGGGAGCTCCTACAATGAGCAGTTCTTC.

The rearrangement uses TRBV11-3 and TRBJ2-3, with 8 positions matching TRBD1. CDR3 length: 17 residues. Germline V gene data show CDR1 as SGHNT and CDR2 as YENEEA. V dropped 5 bases and J dropped 0; count of bases not matched to a gene: 10. The CDR3 loop is CASSPGDRWESTDTQYF. The CDR3 DNA sequence: TGTGCCAGCAGCCCCGGGGACAGGTGGGAGAGCACAGATACGCAGTATTTT. Full variable domain (rest looked up from reference TRBV11-3 and TRBJ2-3): EAGVVQSPRYKIIEKKQPVAFWCNPISGHNTLYWYLQNLGQGPELLIRYENEEAVDDSQLPKDRFSAERLKGVDSTLKIQPAELGDSAVYLCASSPGDRWESTDTQYFGPGTRLTVL.

This sequence joins TRBV11-2 and TRBJ1-4; D might be TRBD1 (6 bases). The CDR3 consists of 13 residues. Trimming took off 5 bases at V and 7 bases at J, with 11 bases between the two ends. Germline values: CDR1 SGHAT, CDR2 FQNNGV. DNA for the CDR3: TGTGCCAGCAGCGTTCCAGGGGTTGAAAAACTGTTTTTT. Translating it yields CASSVPGVEKLFF. Full variable domain (remainder filled in from reference TRBV11-2 and TRBJ1-4): EAGVAQSPRYKIIEKRQSVAFWCNPISGHATLYWYQQILGQGPKLLIQFQNNGVVDDSQLPKDRFSAERLKGVDSTLKIQPAKLEDSAVYLCASSVPGVEKLFFGSGTQLSVL.

This chain connects TRBV6-1 to TRBJ2-7; 7 bases fit TRBD2. The V gene's germline CDR1 is MNHNS and CDR2 SASEGT. V dropped 3 bases and J dropped 6; count of bases not matched to a gene: 11. The CDR3 contains 15 residues. The CDR3 nucleotides are TGTGCCAGCAGTGAGCCTCCGATTGGGGGGGTCGAGCAGTACTTC. This sequence encodes CASSEPPIGGVEQYF.

The gene calls are TRBV19 and TRBJ1-5; D is undetermined. The CDR3 consists of 12 residues. The germline V gene has CDR1 LNHDA and CDR2 SQIVND (reference sequence). V lost 2 bases to trimming and J lost 5 bases, with 4 bases between them. The DNA for the CDR3 is TGTGCCAGTAGTATACGGGATCAGCCCCAGCATTTT. It is translated as CASSIRDQPQHF.

This clone was counted once. This rearrangement joins TRBV16 to TRBJ2-1, with D unresolved. Deletions cut 0 bases from V and 2 bases from J, with 14 bases between. The CDR3 has 17 residues. Germline V gene data show CDR1 as KGHSY and CDR2 as FQNENV. CDR3 DNA: TGTGCCAGCAGCCAATCAGACATTCAGGTAGCCTACAATGAGCAGTTCTTC. Its protein is CASSQSDIQVAYNEQFF.

This rearrangement joins TRBV18 to TRBJ2-7; 8 bases agree with TRBD1. Germline assignment: CDR1 KGHSH and CDR2 LQKENI. This CDR3 has 15 residues. V lost 0 bases, J lost 3 bases, and 4 bases stayed unmatched. The CDR3 DNA sequence: TGTGCCAGCTCACCACCGAACAGGGGGAGCTACGAGCAGTACTTC. Translated: CASSPPNRGSYEQYF.